The rows below give T cell receptor beta chains drawn from one sample of a study of CD8+CD57+ T cells in acquired aplastic anemia. TCRdb used MiXCR to reprocess the reads, holding one entry per CDR3 protein. The table includes some 410,000 distinct CDR3 sequences, 60% to 80% detected once. Material for sequencing was sorted CD4+, CD8+, or CD8+CD57+ T cells (not recorded which) from PBMCs. These receptors originate from a human donor in good health, serving as a control. CDR3s include the opening cysteine and the closing phenylalanine or tryptophan. The D gene is left open where the match is weak. The listing skips clone size in some rows; elsewhere it reads once, few, many or a size class.

V	D	length	size	J	CDR3	DNA
TRBV20-1	NA	13	many	TRBJ1-1	CSASSGVNTEAFF	TGCAGTGCTAGCTCAGGGGTGAACACTGAAGCTTTCTTT
TRBV2	NA	14	NA	TRBJ1-6	CASSRDGVNSPLHF	TGTGCCAGCAGCCGGGACGGTGTCAATTCACCCCTCCACTTT
TRBV19	NA	13	many	TRBJ1-2	CASTLDRNYGYTF	TGTGCCAGTACCCTTGACCGAAACTATGGCTACACCTTC
TRBV6-2/TRBV6-3	NA	13	NA	TRBJ1-6	CASSYSSGTSLHF	TGTGCCAGCAGTTACTCGAGTGGAACCTCCCTCCACTTT
TRBV5-4	NA	14	NA	TRBJ2-7	CASGEMVGHYEQYF	TGTGCCAGCGGCGAAATGGTCGGCCACTACGAGCAGTACTTC
TRBV10-3	NA	14	NA	TRBJ1-2	CAISDSNRRHGYTF	TGTGCCATCAGTGACTCGAACAGGAGACATGGCTACACCTTC
TRBV6-1	TRBD1	13	many	TRBJ1-5	CASRMTGLQPQHF	TGTGCCAGCAGAATGACAGGGTTACAGCCCCAGCATTTT
TRBV6-5	NA	13	many	TRBJ1-1	CASNRGLNTEAFF	TGTGCCAGCAACCGGGGCTTGAACACTGAAGCTTTCTTT
TRBV7-2	TRBD2	13	NA	TRBJ2-2	CASLLGGTGELLF	TGTGCCAGCCTCTTGGGGGGGACCGGGGAGCTGCTTTTT
TRBV7-3	NA	14	once	TRBJ1-1	CASSLEGGTGGSFF	TGTGCCAGCAGCTTAGAGGGTGGGACGGGAGGATCCTTCTTT
TRBV20-1	NA	14	many	TRBJ2-3	CSARVLTGTDTQYF	TGCAGTGCTAGAGTGCTAACGGGGACAGATACGCAGTATTTT
TRBV2	NA	11	NA	TRBJ2-5	CASRLGETEYF	TGTGCCAGCCGCCTAGGGGAGACCGAGTACTTC
TRBV19	TRBD1	17	NA	TRBJ2-1	CASSLLGTGDFNNEQFF	TGTGCCAGCAGCTTGTTAGGGACAGGGGATTTTAATAATGAGCAGTTCTTC
TRBV6-5	TRBD1	13	NA	TRBJ1-2	CASSYGTGEGYTF	TGTGCCAGCAGTTACGGGACAGGGGAGGGCTACACCTTC
TRBV11-3	NA	12	NA	TRBJ1-2	CASSLVGRGYTF	TGTGCCAGCAGCCTGGTAGGTCGAGGCTACACCTTC
TRBV7-3	NA	17	NA	TRBJ2-7	CASSLGPWSTGELEQYF	TGTGCCAGCAGCTTAGGACCCTGGTCGACCGGGGAGTTGGAGCAGTACTTC
TRBV7-2	NA	15	NA	TRBJ2-7	CASSLAWGVLWKHYF	TGTGCCAGCAGCTTAGCGTGGGGGGTCCTCTGGAAACACTACTTC
TRBV7-2	NA	15	NA	TRBJ1-1	CASSSGAGLYAEAFF	TGTGCTAGCAGCTCAGGGGCGGGCCTGTACGCTGAAGCTTTCTTT
TRBV29-1	NA	11	NA	TRBJ1-2	CSVRGTFGYTF	TGCAGCGTCCGCGGGACATTTGGCTACACCTTC
TRBV5-1	TRBD2	15	few	TRBJ2-3	CASSSSGGATDTQYF	TGCGCCAGCAGCTCCAGCGGGGGGGCGACAGATACGCAGTATTTT
TRBV7-2	NA	14	NA	TRBJ2-2	CASSLSGSDTQLFF	TGTGCCAGCAGCTTGAGTGGAAGTGACACGCAGCTGTTTTTT
TRBV10-1	NA	17	few	TRBJ1-1	CASSDQASGGGFPEAFF	TGCGCCAGCAGTGATCAGGCTAGCGGGGGGGGCTTTCCTGAAGCTTTCTTT
TRBV7-2	NA	15	few	TRBJ1-6	CASSSGPGGGSPLHF	TGTGCCAGCAGCTCCGGACCCGGGGGAGGTTCACCCCTCCACTTT
TRBV5-1	TRBD1	16	NA	TRBJ1-5	CASTVDRGLRNQPQHF	TGTGCCAGCACCGTTGACAGGGGGCTGAGGAATCAGCCCCAGCATTTT
TRBV7-3	NA	14	NA	TRBJ2-1	CAISLDGQYTEPFF	TGTGCCATCAGCCTGGACGGACAGTACACTGAACCGTTCTTC
TRBV11-1	NA	16	NA	TRBJ1-4	CASSLVSPVGWEKLFF	TGTGCCAGCAGCTTAGTTTCCCCGGTAGGGTGGGAAAAACTGTTTTTT
TRBV24-1	NA	12	NA	TRBJ2-1	CASWFSYNEQFF	TGTGCCAGTTGGTTCTCCTACAATGAGCAGTTCTTC
TRBV7-2	TRBD1	15	many	TRBJ2-7	CASSEGQGGSYEQYF	TGTGCCAGCAGTGAAGGACAGGGGGGCTCCTACGAGCAGTACTTC
TRBV19	TRBD1	15	NA	TRBJ1-5	CASSMAGTVGETQHF	TGTGCCAGTAGTATGGCCGGGACAGTTGGGGAGACCCAGCATTTT
TRBV7-8	NA	12	NA	TRBJ2-2	CASSWGVGELFF	TGTGCCAGCAGCTGGGGGGTCGGGGAGTTGTTTTTT
TRBV7-6	NA	14	NA	TRBJ2-7	CASSPSGTEYEQYF	TGTGCCAGCAGCCCGTCCGGGACTGAATACGAGCAGTACTTC
TRBV7-3	TRBD2	14	NA	TRBJ2-5	CASRESGGKETQYF	TGTGCCAGCAGAGAGAGCGGGGGAAAAGAGACCCAGTACTTC
TRBV29-1	NA	14	NA	TRBJ2-7	CSVVILAVSYEQYF	TGCAGCGTTGTCATACTAGCTGTGAGCTACGAGCAGTACTTC
TRBV5-1	NA	17	once	TRBJ2-6	CASSLELRFGGANVLTF	TGCGCCAGCAGCTTGGAACTCCGTTTTGGTGGGGCCAACGTCCTGACTTTC
TRBV11-1	NA	14	many	TRBJ2-2	CASAPGQYTGELFF	TGTGCCAGCGCCCCAGGACAGTACACCGGGGAGCTGTTTTTT
TRBV12-3/TRBV12-4	NA	15	many	TRBJ1-3	CASSPRGLSGNTIYF	TGTGCCAGCAGTCCTAGGGGTCTCTCTGGAAACACCATATATTTT
TRBV5-1	NA	15	many	TRBJ1-2	CASSPRAQVLYGYTF	TGCGCCAGCAGCCCCAGGGCGCAGGTGTTGTATGGCTACACCTTC
TRBV15	NA	11	once	TRBJ2-5	CATSREETQYF	TGTGCCACCAGCAGAGAAGAGACCCAGTACTTC
TRBV5-4	TRBD2	16	NA	TRBJ2-7	CASTFSGGGISHEQYF	TGTGCCAGCACCTTTTCTGGCGGGGGGATCTCCCACGAGCAGTACTTC
TRBV30	NA	14	many	TRBJ2-7	CAWSSQGPPYEQYF	TGTGCCTGGAGTTCACAGGGTCCCCCCTACGAGCAGTACTTC